Following are 21 T cell receptor beta chains from one sample sequenced in a study of T cell clonality in common variable immunodeficiency. The protocol was immunoSEQ multiplex PCR, while the TCRdb copy is restricted to in-frame clones and leaves out a portion. The data show fewer than 70,000 clones, none appearing only once, with over 1.5% held by the ten largest. The sequencing sample was made of peripheral blood mononuclear cells. The source of these receptors is a person aged 18 to 75 in good health.

This clone has a count of ten or more. The read terminates 3 residues ahead of where the CDR3 ends, so the germline J gene completes it. The V gene is TRBV20-1, the J gene TRBJ2-5; TRBD2 aligns across 9 bases. Trimming removed 5 bases from V and 5 bases from J; junction bases left unmatched: 9. CDR3 size: 14 residues. Germline lookup yields CDR1 DFQATT and CDR2 SNEGSKA (reference sequence). The sequenced CDR3 bases are TGCAGTGCTCGGCCGGGACTAGCAGTGGAGACC. It yields the protein CSARPGLAVET. The entire CDR3 protein is CSARPGLAVETQYF.

This clone has at least ten counts. The read stops 3 residues short of the end of the CDR3; the missing end is completed from the germline J gene. The V gene is TRBV7-8, the J gene TRBJ2-5; D might be TRBD1 (6 bases). The CDR3 covers 17 residues. Germline CDR1 SGHVS, CDR2 FQNEAQ. The germline V and J ends were trimmed by 4 bases and 1 base, with 19 bases remaining between them. The CDR3 DNA, read in part, is TGTGCCAGCAGCTCTTCCCGAGGGGGTTTTATCCAAGAGACC. The encoded protein is CASSSSRGGFIQET. The whole CDR3 sequence is CASSSSRGGFIQETQYF.

This clone was detected ten times or more. The read stops 3 residues short of the end of the CDR3; the missing end is completed from the germline J gene. The V gene is TRBV5-1, the J gene TRBJ1-1, with 8 bases fitting TRBD1. This CDR3 has 14 amino acids. V was clipped by 4 bases and J by 4 bases; unmatched bases: 6. The germline gives CDR1 SGHRS, CDR2 YFSETQ. Partial CDR3 DNA: TGCGCCAGCAGCATGGGACAGGCGCTCACTGAA. Translated, it gives CASSMGQALTE. The entire CDR3 protein reads CASSMGQALTEAFF. Combining the CDR3 with reference TRBV5-1 and TRBJ1-1 gives the whole variable domain KAGVTQTPRYLIKTRGQQVTLSCSPISGHRSVSWYQQTPGQGLQFLFEYFSETQRNKGNFPGRFSGRQFSNSRSEMNVSTLELGDSALYLCASSMGQALTEAFFGQGTRLTVV.

In its sample, this clone was seen many times. The sequenced CDR3 bases are TGTGCCAGCAGTCCCCCACAAAGAAACTATGGC. Translation: CASSPPQRNYG. The whole CDR3 reads CASSPPQRNYGYTF. The chain combines TRBV12-3 or TRBV12-4 with TRBJ1-2; D gene ambiguous. Sequencing ends 3 residues short of the CDR3 end; the germline J gene provides the rest. V was trimmed by 5 bases and J by 2 bases, leaving 12 bases between them. The CDR3 sequence is 14 residues long.

This clone appeared many times. The read ends 3 residues early relative to the CDR3; the germline J gene fills the gap. V usage is TRBV6-2 or TRBV6-3 and J usage is TRBJ2-3; 9 positions match TRBD2. Germline lookup yields CDR1 MNHEY and CDR2 SVGEGT. The CDR3 consists of 15 residues. V was clipped by 6 bases and J by 2 bases; unmatched bases: 6. The CDR3 DNA, read in part, is TGTGCCAGCAGGCGACTAGCGGAGAACACAGATACG. It codes for CASRRLAENTDT. The entire CDR3 protein is CASRRLAENTDTQYF.

Worth noting for this clone: The CDR3 end falls 3 residues outside the read, so it is completed with the germline J gene. The gene calls are TRBV5-1 and TRBJ2-7; D uncertain. CDR1 is SGHRS and CDR2 is YFSETQ in the germline V gene. Trimming stripped 4 bases from V and 3 bases from J, with 14 bases between. The CDR3 loop spans 14 amino acids. CDR3 DNA (partial): TGCGCCAGCAGCCTTCAACCCGCCGGCTACGAG. Its translation is CASSLQPAGYE. The CDR3 as a whole reads CASSLQPAGYEQYF.

This clone has ten or more counts. Germline is not matched at one junction end, which may reflect a read error. The CDR3 end is not reached by the read, which stops 3 residues before it; the germline J gene fills it in. The chain employs TRBV4-2 and TRBJ2-7, with D unclear. CDR3 size: 16 residues. CDR1 and CDR2 from the germline V gene are LGHNA and YNFKEQ. The DNA read from the CDR3 is TGCGCCAGCAGCCAAGATTACGCGGCGGCTTCCTACGAG. Protein sequence: CASSQDYAAASYE. The complete CDR3 sequence is CASSQDYAAASYEQYF.

This clone was seen many times. Sequencing ends 3 residues short of the CDR3 end; the germline J gene provides the rest. The chain uses TRBV6-2 or TRBV6-3 and TRBJ2-1, with TRBD2 matching 8 bases. The CDR3 runs to 15 residues. V dropped 6 bases and J dropped 3; count of bases not matched to a gene: 7. Germline V gene lookup returns CDR1 MNHEY and CDR2 SVGEGT. The chain's CDR3 is CASSPTSGYYNEQFF. CDR3 DNA, as far as it was read: TGTGCCAGCAGCCCCACTAGCGGCTACTACAATGAG.

Comments on this clone: Coverage ceases 3 residues before the CDR3 finishes, and the germline J gene fills in the end. The rearrangement uses TRBV7-2 and TRBJ1-5; D gene unclear. This CDR3 has 15 residues. The germline V gene encodes CDR1 SGHTA and CDR2 FQGNSA. V was cut by 1 base and J by 2 bases, with 9 bases left in between. Incomplete CDR3 DNA: TGTGCCAGCAGCTTAGTGCCAGGAGGCAATCAGCCC. It codes for CASSLVPGGNQP. The full CDR3 reads CASSLVPGGNQPQHF. The whole variable domain, filled in from reference TRBV7-2 and TRBJ1-5, reads GAGVSQSPSNKVTEKGKDVELRCDPISGHTALYWYRQSLGQGLEFLIYFQGNSAPDKSGLPSDRFSAERTGGSVSTLTIQRTQQEDSAVYLCASSLVPGGNQPQHFGDGTRLSIL.

This clone was counted at least ten times. The CDR3 bases that were read are TGCGCCAGCAGCTACAATCAACTTCAGGGCTACGAG. Translated, it gives CASSYNQLQGYE. The full CDR3 reads CASSYNQLQGYEQYF. This sequence joins TRBV4-1 and TRBJ2-7; a possible D gene is TRBD1 (5 bases). Sequencing ends 3 residues short of the CDR3 end; the germline J gene provides the rest. This CDR3 has 15 amino acids. Germline CDR1 is MGHRA and CDR2 is YSYEKL. The V and J ends lost 5 bases and 3 bases respectively, with 17 bases between them.

This clone was seen many times. The read halts 3 residues ahead of the CDR3 end, with the missing end drawn from the germline J gene. This CDR3 is also generated by other DNA sequences in the sample. The chain couples TRBV5-3 to TRBJ1-2, with 9 positions matching TRBD1. TRBV5-3 is labeled an ORF, and its function is uncertain. This CDR3 comprises 15 residues. J gave up 6 bases and V 7 bases, and 13 bases lay outside the gene matches. The CDR3 bases that were read are TGTGCCAGAGGTCATGGACAGGGGCCAGCTAATGGC. Translation gives CARGHGQGPANG. The complete CDR3 protein is CARGHGQGPANGYTF.

With regard to this clone: The CDR3 extends 3 residues past the end of the read, so its final part is completed from the germline J gene. V and J are TRBV7-2 and TRBJ1-3; D ambiguous. CDR3 length: 17 residues. Per the germline V gene, CDR1 is SGHTA and CDR2 is FQGNSA. The V gene lost 0 bases and the J gene lost 0 bases, with 12 bases spanning the gap. The part of the CDR3 DNA that was read is TGTGCCAGCAGCTTAGCCGCAGCGAGCTCCTCTGGAAACACC. The encoded protein is CASSLAAASSSGNT. The CDR3 reads in full as CASSLAAASSSGNTIYF.

This clone has a count of ten or more. The CDR3 end is not reached by the read, which stops 3 residues before it; the germline J gene fills it in. The chain employs TRBV19 and TRBJ1-2; 10 bases map to TRBD1. Germline CDR1 LNHDA, CDR2 SQIVND (reference sequence). After removal of 4 bases from V and 6 bases from J, the junction contained 8 bases not matched to a gene. This CDR3 contains 15 residues. The chain's CDR3 is CASSTEGQGRNGYTF. CDR3 DNA (partial): TGTGCCAGTAGTACGGAGGGACAGGGGAGGAATGGC.

This clone occurred many times. Read sequence stops 3 residues before the CDR3 end, and the germline J gene provides the missing end. The genes are TRBV30 and TRBJ2-7; no firm D call. CDR1 and CDR2 (germline): GTSNPN, SVGIG (reference sequence). The CDR3 runs 12 residues. The germline V and J ends were trimmed by 0 bases and 4 bases, with 7 bases remaining between them. The CDR3 protein is CAWSVIQYEQYF. The CDR3 DNA, read in part, is TGTGCCTGGAGTGTAATACAGTACGAG.

This clone was found many times. The read terminates 3 residues before the CDR3 end, so the remaining end is supplied by the germline J gene. V usage is TRBV4-2 and J usage is TRBJ1-3, with D perhaps TRBD1 (5 bases). This CDR3 is built from 16 residues. Trimming pared 3 bases from V and 0 bases from J, leaving 12 bases between. Germline CDR1 is LGHNA and CDR2 is YNFKEQ. CDR3 bases read: TGTGCCAGCAGCCAGAAGAACACAGGCTCTGGAAACACC. Encoded protein: CASSQKNTGSGNT. The whole CDR3 sequence is CASSQKNTGSGNTIYF.

This clone was counted ten times or more. The observed sequence ends 3 residues before the CDR3 terminus, with the missing tail filled in from the germline J gene. This sequence joins TRBV29-1 and TRBJ2-3; D uncertain. This CDR3 contains 13 residues. The V end lost 5 bases, the J end lost 2 bases, and 11 bases lay between the germline ends. Germline CDR1 and CDR2: SQVTM and ANQGSEA. CDR3 protein: CSVLTAPTDTQYF. CDR3 DNA, as far as it was read: TGCAGCGTTCTAACTGCTCCCACAGATACG.

This clone was seen many times. The sequenced fragment ends 3 residues before the CDR3 boundary, so the rest is inferred from the germline J gene. This sequence joins TRBV20-1 and TRBJ2-7; tentatively, D is TRBD1 (5 bases). Germline values: CDR1 DFQATT, CDR2 SNEGSKA (reference sequence). Trimming shortened V by 0 bases and J by 5 bases, and 8 bases separated the two germline ends. There are 12 residues in the CDR3. CDR3 DNA (partial): TGCAGTGCTAGAGATGAAGGGGACGAG. Encoded protein: CSARDEGDE. The entire CDR3 protein reads CSARDEGDEQYF.

This clone was recorded at least ten times. The CDR3 goes on 3 residues after the read ends, and that part is filled in from the germline J gene. V usage is TRBV19 and J usage is TRBJ1-2, with 9 positions matching TRBD1. The CDR3 consists of 16 residues. V dropped 6 bases and J dropped 0; count of bases not matched to a gene: 8. The germline V gene has CDR1 LNHDA and CDR2 SQIVND (reference sequence). The DNA read from the CDR3 is TGTGCCAGTAGGAGACAGGGGGGCTCGACTAACTATGGC. Translation gives CASRRQGGSTNYG. The complete CDR3 reads CASRRQGGSTNYGYTF.

This clone was detected many times. Read data end 3 residues before the CDR3 end; the end is taken from the germline J gene. The chain links TRBV7-2 to TRBJ1-1, with 7 bases lining up with TRBD1. V was pared by 6 bases and J by 1 base, with 8 bases of the junction left unmatched. The CDR3 has 15 amino acids. The germline gives CDR1 SGHTA, CDR2 FQGNSA. The CDR3 sequence is CASRRQGSPNTEAFF. The sequenced part of the CDR3 DNA is TGTGCCAGCAGGAGACAGGGAAGTCCGAACACTGAA.

At least ten counts were recorded for this clone. From the germline J gene comes the end of the CDR3, since the read stops 3 residues before it. The chain carries TRBV19 and TRBJ1-4; 9 nucleotides line up with TRBD1. Losses at the gene ends were 6 bases for V and 4 bases for J; bases not matched to a gene: 6. The CDR3 is 15 amino acids. Per the germline V gene, CDR1 is LNHDA and CDR2 is SQIVND (reference sequence). CDR3 residues: CASRPGQGHNEKLFF. Partial CDR3 DNA: TGTGCCAGTAGACCGGGACAGGGACATAATGAAAAA.

This clone was recorded at least ten times. The CDR3 end lies 3 residues beyond the end of the read and is filled in from the germline J gene. V is TRBV10-3 and J is TRBJ1-5; D may be TRBD1 (5 bases). The CDR3 sequence is 14 residues long. From germline, CDR1 is ENHRY and CDR2 SYGVKD. V was clipped by 3 bases and J by 6 bases, with 12 bases between them. Incomplete CDR3 DNA: TGTGCCATCAGTGATGCAGGGTTGACTCAGCCC. This gives the protein CAISDAGLTQP. The complete CDR3 reads CAISDAGLTQPQHF.